The clone carrying this T cell receptor beta chain was counted once. These data originate in a study of blood T cell repertoires in COVID-19. Study in general: What the recovered Cohort 3 donors had was two negative PCRs, clearance, or symptom resolution.

Authors' processing steps: Amplification of reference gene primers provided the estimated nucleated cell counts. Clones were read by immunoSEQ multiplex PCR, and TCRdb kept only the in-frame ones, dropping some. For V, J and clone size, that table is used; D and trimming come from the DNA. The repertoire holds about 230,000 clones, with around 85% as singletons. CDR1 SGHVS and CDR2 FQNEAQ come from the germline V gene. V shed 1 base and J shed 6 bases, with 13 bases lying between them. This CDR3 contains 15 residues. The material sequenced was PBMCs or T cells enriched from blood (not recorded which). This receptor was obtained from a woman in her fifties or sixties in a cohort exposed to, infected with or recovered from COVID-19 (not recorded which). The chain combines TRBV7-8 with TRBJ1-5, with TRBD1 as a possible D gene (6 bases). CDR3 in amino acids: CASSLGGGAIQPQHF. The CDR3 DNA follows: TGTGCCAGCAGCTTAGGTGGGGGGGCCATTCAGCCCCAGCATTTT.